The T cell receptor (beta chain) under discussion was sequenced for a study of blood T cell repertoires in COVID-19. Study as a whole: Acute and convalescent COVID-19 specimens originated in the United States, Italy and Spain. Nucleic acid was either cDNA or gDNA, and it came from T cells, B-cell-depleted T cells, or PBMCs.

J was trimmed by 3 bases and V by 5 bases; bases with no gene match: 7. Germline V CDR1 and CDR2: MNHEY, SVGEGT. CDR3 length: 16 amino acids. As originally analysed: Researchers report that nucleated cell counts were estimated from reference gene primer amplification. The protocol was immunoSEQ multiplex PCR, while the TCRdb copy is restricted to in-frame clones and leaves out a portion. V and J calls and clone size are copied from that table; D and trimming were computed from the DNA. The sample holds approximately 100,000 clones, approximately 86% seen once. V is TRBV6-2 or TRBV6-3 and J is TRBJ2-1; 10 positions agree with TRBD2. This receptor was taken from a man aged 50 to 59 with acute or convalescent COVID-19. Sample: peripheral blood. The CDR3 here is CASSPGTSDHYNEQFF. The CDR3 bases are TGTGCCAGCAGTCCAGGGACTAGCGACCACTACAATGAGCAGTTCTTC.